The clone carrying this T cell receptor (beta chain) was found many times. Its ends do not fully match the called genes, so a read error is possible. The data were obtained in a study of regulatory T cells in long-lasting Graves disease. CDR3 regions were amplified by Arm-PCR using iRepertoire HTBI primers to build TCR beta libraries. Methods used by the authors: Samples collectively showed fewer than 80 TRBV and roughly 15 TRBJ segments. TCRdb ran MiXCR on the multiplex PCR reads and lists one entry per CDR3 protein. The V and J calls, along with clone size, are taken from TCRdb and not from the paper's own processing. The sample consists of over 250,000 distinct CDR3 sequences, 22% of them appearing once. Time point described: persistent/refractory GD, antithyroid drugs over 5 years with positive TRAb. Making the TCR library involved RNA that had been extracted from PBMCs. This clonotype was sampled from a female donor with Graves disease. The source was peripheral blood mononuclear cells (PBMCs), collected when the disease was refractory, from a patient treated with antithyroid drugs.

The CDR3 loop is CSARGTSGRGGYEQHF. Here the CDR3 DNA reads TGCAGTGCTAGAGGGACTAGCGGGAGGGGCGGTTACGAGCAGCACTTC. This rearrangement joins TRBV20-1 to TRBJ2-7; 15 positions match TRBD2. This CDR3 is built from 16 residues. The V gene's germline CDR1 is DFQATT and CDR2 SNEGSKA (reference sequence).